Below, 14 T cell receptor beta chains from the same sample are listed, as sequenced in a study of regulatory T cells in long-lasting Graves disease (dated by TCRdb to the early 2020s). The library was built by means of multiplex PCR. Data came from an Illumina HiSeq 4000. iRepertoire HTBI primers and Arm-PCR amplification of CDR3 regions were used to construct TCR beta libraries. The public reads were reanalyzed by TCRdb: fastp trimming at Q25, MiXCR alignment, in-frame beta chains only. Each record represents a unique CDR3 protein, reported with the most common genes and DNA among its rows. This sample has under 250,000 distinct CDR3 sequences in its table, and around 19% of those were observed once. The ten largest clones take up roughly 12% of the sample. The time point label of this sample denotes: newly diagnosed GD, antithyroid drugs for less than 3 months. For both TCR sequencing and RNA sequencing, RNA was extracted from PBMCs in TRIzol.

The data were also submitted as part of a second study, on T cells in Graves' hyperthyroidism and ophthalmopathy.

The sample here was peripheral blood mononuclear cells (PBMCs), taken at new diagnosis, from a patient treated with antithyroid drugs. The receptors stem from a woman aged 25-40 years with Graves disease. Donor details come from another sample of the same person, matched by shared clones.

This clonotype was counted ten times or more. This chain connects TRBV12-3 or TRBV12-4 to TRBJ2-3; D remains unclear. This CDR3 has 11 residues. V was pared by 7 bases and J by 0 bases, with 2 bases between. In DNA form, the CDR3 reads TGTGCCAGCACTAGCACAGATACGCAGTATTTT. Protein sequence: CASTSTDTQYF.

In this sample, this clonotype turned up many times. The chain employs TRBV20-1 and TRBJ1-2; D gene unclear. Germline CDR1 is DFQATT and CDR2 is SNEGSKA (reference sequence). V lost 5 bases and J lost 7, with 14 bases in between. CDR3 length: 12 amino acids. CDR3 sequence reads: CSALSGIGGYTF. The CDR3 DNA follows: TGCAGTGCTCTTAGCGGTATAGGTGGCTACACCTTC.

This clonotype has a count of ten or more. The genes are TRBV7-6 and TRBJ1-6; TRBD1 is a possible D gene (6 bases). The V end lost 1 base, the J end lost 9 bases, and 10 bases lay between the germline ends. CDR3 length: 14 residues. Germline V gene data show CDR1 as SGHVS and CDR2 as FNYEAQ. For the CDR3, the DNA is TGTGCCAGCAGCTTAGACAGGGTCCGTTCACCCCTCCACTTT. This gives the protein CASSLDRVRSPLHF.

This clonotype was recorded many times. The CDR3 reads CASSLSGGSYEQYF. The DNA of the CDR3 is TGTGCCAGCAGCCTCAGCGGGGGATCCTACGAGCAGTACTTC. The chain is built from TRBV27 and TRBJ2-7; TRBD2 matches 8 bases. The CDR3 consists of 14 residues. Germline lookup yields CDR1 MNHEY and CDR2 SMNVEV (reference sequence). V gave up 6 bases and J gave up 1 base; unmatched junction bases: 5.

In its sample, this clonotype was seen many times. The chain employs TRBV15 and TRBJ2-3, with 8 nucleotides matching TRBD2. Germline V CDR1 and CDR2: LNHNV, YYDKDF (reference sequence). This CDR3 comprises 15 residues. V dropped 5 bases and J dropped 6; count of bases not matched to a gene: 10. The CDR3 DNA reads as TGTGCCACCAGCCCACGGGGGGGCCGGATGGATACGCAGTATTTT. It is translated as CATSPRGGRMDTQYF.

The chain couples TRBV28 to TRBJ1-2; D is unclear. The V gene's germline CDR1 is MDHEN and CDR2 SYDVKM. The CDR3 is made up of 15 amino acids. The germline V and J ends were trimmed by 4 bases and 2 bases, with 14 bases remaining between them. The CDR3 coding sequence is TGTGCCAGCAGTTCACCTGGGTCAGAGAACTATGGCTACACCTTC. It is translated as CASSSPGSENYGYTF.

In its sample, this clonotype was seen many times. This chain links TRBV6-1 with TRBJ1-5; perhaps TRBD1 as D (6 bases). Trimming pared 6 bases from V and 4 bases from J, leaving 16 bases between. There are 15 residues in the CDR3. In germline, CDR1 is MNHNS, CDR2 SASEGT. The CDR3 region is CASSPRGRGNQPQHF. The CDR3 bases are TGTGCCAGCAGCCCCCGGGGGCGTGGGAATCAGCCCCAGCATTTT.

This clonotype was found many times. The chain combines TRBV10-3 with TRBJ1-1; D is undetermined. The CDR3 has 15 residues. CDR1 ENHRY and CDR2 SYGVKD come from the germline V gene. Trimming pared 3 bases from V and 1 base from J, leaving 12 bases between. The CDR3 spells CAISDAGVSNTEAFF. CDR3 DNA sequence: TGTGCCATCAGTGACGCTGGGGTCTCGAACACTGAAGCTTTCTTT.

In its sample, this clonotype was seen many times. The chain has TRBV30 and TRBJ1-2; TRBD1 aligns across 7 bases. CDR1 GTSNPN and CDR2 SVGIG come from the germline V gene (reference sequence). Losses at the gene ends were 1 base for V and 2 bases for J; bases not matched to a gene: 7. CDR3 length: 15 residues. The CDR3 sequence is CAWSGPTGVNYGYTF. CDR3 sequence (DNA): TGTGCCTGGAGTGGACCCACAGGGGTAAACTATGGCTACACCTTC. Using reference TRBV30 and TRBJ1-2 for the parts outside the CDR3, the full variable domain is SQTIHQWPATLVQPVGSPLSLECTVEGTSNPNLYWYRQAAGRGLQLLFYSVGIGQISSEVPQNLSASRPQDRQFILSSKKLLLSDSGFYLCAWSGPTGVNYGYTFGSGTRLTVV.

This sequence joins TRBV6-1 and TRBJ2-3, with D tentatively TRBD1 or TRBD2 (6 bases each). V was cut by 6 bases and J by 1 base, with 17 bases left in between. Germline V gene data show CDR1 as MNHNS and CDR2 as SASEGT. The length of the CDR3 is 16 residues. CDR3 amino acids: CASRTLRGLGTDTQYF. CDR3 coding DNA: TGTGCCAGCAGGACACTTCGGGGGCTCGGCACAGATACGCAGTATTTT.

This clonotype came up many times. V gene TRBV19 combines with J gene TRBJ1-3, with 8 positions matching TRBD1. Germline V gene data show CDR1 as LNHDA and CDR2 as SQIVND (reference sequence). The length of the CDR3 is 15 residues. Trimming took 7 bases from V and 0 from J; bases not matched to a gene: 5. The CDR3: CASTDDRGSGNTIYF. The CDR3 nucleotides read TGTGCCAGTACCGATGACAGGGGCTCTGGAAACACCATATATTTT.

V usage is TRBV7-3 and J usage is TRBJ2-2; unclear D gene. Trimming took 5 bases from V and 4 from J, leaving 8 bases between them. The CDR3 is 13 amino acids. Germline V gene lookup returns CDR1 SGHTA and CDR2 FQGTGA. The chain's CDR3 is CASSPASTGELFF. As DNA, the CDR3 is TGTGCCAGCAGCCCCGCGAGCACCGGGGAGCTGTTTTTT.

At least ten counts were recorded for this clonotype. V gene TRBV7-8 combines with J gene TRBJ2-7; either TRBD1 or TRBD2 may supply D (5 bases each). Germline values: CDR1 SGHVS, CDR2 FQNEAQ. The V gene lost 3 bases and the J gene lost 2 bases, with 14 bases spanning the gap. CDR3 length: 15 residues. The CDR3 region has the DNA TGTGCCAGCAGCTTCCGCCGGGACCCTGCCTACGAGCAGTACTTC. Translation gives CASSFRRDPAYEQYF.

This clonotype was found many times. The chain joins TRBV18 to TRBJ1-1; 7 nucleotides match TRBD1. This CDR3 is 11 amino acids long. Germline CDR1 reads KGHSH; CDR2 reads LQKENI. Losses at the gene ends were 10 bases for V and 8 bases for J; bases not matched to a gene: 7. The CDR3 is CATSGGGEAFF. The DNA of the CDR3 is TGTGCCACCAGCGGAGGGGGCGAAGCTTTCTTT.